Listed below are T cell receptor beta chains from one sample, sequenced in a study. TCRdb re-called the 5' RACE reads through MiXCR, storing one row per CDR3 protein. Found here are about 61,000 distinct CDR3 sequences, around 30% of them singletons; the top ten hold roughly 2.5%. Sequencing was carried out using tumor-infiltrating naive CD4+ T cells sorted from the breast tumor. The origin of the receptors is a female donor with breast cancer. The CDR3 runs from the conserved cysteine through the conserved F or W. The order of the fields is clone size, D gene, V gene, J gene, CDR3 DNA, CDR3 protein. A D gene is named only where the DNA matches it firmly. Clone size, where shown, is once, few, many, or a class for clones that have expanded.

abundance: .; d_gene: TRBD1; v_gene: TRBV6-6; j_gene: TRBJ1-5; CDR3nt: TGTGCCAGCAGTTTAGGGCAGGGGGTAATGAGCAATCAGCCCCAGCATTTT; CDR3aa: CASSLGQGVMSNQPQHF
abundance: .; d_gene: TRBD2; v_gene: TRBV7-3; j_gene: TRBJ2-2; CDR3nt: TGTGCCAGCAGCTTAATCCCTAGCGGCTCTCCCTCCACGGGGGAGCTGTTTTTT; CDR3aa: CASSLIPSGSPSTGELFF
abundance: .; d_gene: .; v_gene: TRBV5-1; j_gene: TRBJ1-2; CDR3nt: TGCGCCAGCAGTTTGGGCCAGGCGGCGGACTATGGCTACACCTTC; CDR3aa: CASSLGQAADYGYTF
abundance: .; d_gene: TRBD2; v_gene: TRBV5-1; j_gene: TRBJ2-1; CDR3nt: TGCGCCAGCAGCCCCCAAAAAGCGGGGGGAGAGACCCAGTTCTTC; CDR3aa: CASSPQKAGGETQFF
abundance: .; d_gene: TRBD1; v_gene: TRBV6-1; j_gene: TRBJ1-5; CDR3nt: TGTGCCAGCAGTGTGGGGGGGACAGGGGGCAGGCAGCCCCAGCATTTT; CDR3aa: CASSVGGTGGRQPQHF
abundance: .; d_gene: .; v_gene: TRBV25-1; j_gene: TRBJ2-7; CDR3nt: TGTGCCAGCAGTGGTGGGTCGATCTACGAGCAGTACTTC; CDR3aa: CASSGGSIYEQYF
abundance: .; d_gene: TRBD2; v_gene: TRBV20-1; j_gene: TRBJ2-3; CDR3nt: TGCAGTGCTAGGCTAGCGGGAGAGACAGATACGCAGTATTTT; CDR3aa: CSARLAGETDTQYF
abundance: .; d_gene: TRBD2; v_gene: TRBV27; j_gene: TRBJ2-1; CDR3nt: TGTGCCAGCAGGTCTGCGGGAGCTAACAATGAGCAGTTCTTC; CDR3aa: CASRSAGANNEQFF
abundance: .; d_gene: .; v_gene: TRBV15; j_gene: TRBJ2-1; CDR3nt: TGTGCCACCAGCAGAGATTTTAGGGGACGGCAGTTCTTC; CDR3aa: CATSRDFRGRQFF
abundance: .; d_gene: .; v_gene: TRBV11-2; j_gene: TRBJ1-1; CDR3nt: TGTGCCAGCAGCGTGCGGGGGGTTTGGGGAACTGAAGCTTTCTTT; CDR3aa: CASSVRGVWGTEAFF
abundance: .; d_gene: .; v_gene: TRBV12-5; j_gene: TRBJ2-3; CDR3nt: TGTGCTAGTGGTTGGATCCCAAACCCCCAGCGAGTCGTGGGTACGCAGTATTTT; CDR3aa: CASGWIPNPQRVVGTQYF
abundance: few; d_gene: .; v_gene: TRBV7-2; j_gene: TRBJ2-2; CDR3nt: TGTGCCAGCAGCAAAACTGGCAGGGTGATCACCGGGGAGCTGTTTTTT; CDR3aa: CASSKTGRVITGELFF
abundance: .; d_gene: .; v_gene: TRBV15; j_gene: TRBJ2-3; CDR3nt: TGTGCCACCAGCAGAGATCCCCGGGGGCTCGGCACAGATACGCAGTATTTT; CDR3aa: CATSRDPRGLGTDTQYF
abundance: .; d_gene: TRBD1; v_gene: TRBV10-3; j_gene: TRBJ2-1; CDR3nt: TGTGCCATCAGCCAGTGGGGACAGGGGAACAATGAGCAGTTCTTC; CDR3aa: CAISQWGQGNNEQFF
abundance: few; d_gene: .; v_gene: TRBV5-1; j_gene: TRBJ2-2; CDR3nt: TGCGCCAGCAGCTTGGCTCCCACTAGTGACACCGGGGAGCTGTTTTTT; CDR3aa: CASSLAPTSDTGELFF
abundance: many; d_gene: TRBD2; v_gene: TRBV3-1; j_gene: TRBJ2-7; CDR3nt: TGTGCCAGCAGCCAAGTAAGTAGCGGGGGCGAGCAGTACTTC; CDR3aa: CASSQVSSGGEQYF
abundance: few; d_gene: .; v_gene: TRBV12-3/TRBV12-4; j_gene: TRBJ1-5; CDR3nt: TGTGCCAGCAGTTTAGGGCGGAGTCAGCCCCAGCATTTT; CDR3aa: CASSLGRSQPQHF
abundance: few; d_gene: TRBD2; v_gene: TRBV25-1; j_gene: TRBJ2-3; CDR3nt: TGTGCCAGCAGTGATCCGGCTAGCGGGGGCGCGACTAGCACAGATACGCAGTATTTT; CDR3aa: CASSDPASGGATSTDTQYF
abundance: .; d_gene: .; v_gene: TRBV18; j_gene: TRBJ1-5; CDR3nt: TGTGCCAGCTCACCAGGGGTGGGCATGAGCAATCAGCCCCAGCATTTT; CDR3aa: CASSPGVGMSNQPQHF
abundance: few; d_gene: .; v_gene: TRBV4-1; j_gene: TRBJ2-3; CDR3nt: TGCGCCAGCAGCCAAGTAAATCTTGTTAGCACAGATACGCAGTATTTT; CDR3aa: CASSQVNLVSTDTQYF
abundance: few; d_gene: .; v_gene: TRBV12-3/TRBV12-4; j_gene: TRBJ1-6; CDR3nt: TGTGCCAGCACCCGGGGGGTCCCTAGCTCCTATAATTCACCCCTCCACTTT; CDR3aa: CASTRGVPSSYNSPLHF
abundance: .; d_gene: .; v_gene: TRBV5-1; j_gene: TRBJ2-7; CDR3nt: TGCGCCAGCAGCCCGCCGGACAGCTACGAGCAGTACTTC; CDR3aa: CASSPPDSYEQYF
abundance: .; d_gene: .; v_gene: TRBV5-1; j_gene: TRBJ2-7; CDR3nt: TGCGCCAGCAGCCCTAACAGCGGCAGCTCCTACGAGCAGTACTTC; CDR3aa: CASSPNSGSSYEQYF
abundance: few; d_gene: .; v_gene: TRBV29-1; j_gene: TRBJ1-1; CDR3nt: TGCAGCGTTGCGTCGTGGGGTACTGAAGCTTTCTTT; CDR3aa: CSVASWGTEAFF
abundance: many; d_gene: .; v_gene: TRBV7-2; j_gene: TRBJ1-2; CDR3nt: TGTGCCAGCAGCTTACCGAGGGGCTATGGCTACACCTTC; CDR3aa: CASSLPRGYGYTF
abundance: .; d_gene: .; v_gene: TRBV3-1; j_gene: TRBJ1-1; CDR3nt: TGTGCCAGCAGCCAAGATCCAGGGAGACGGACTGAAGCTTTCTTT; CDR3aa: CASSQDPGRRTEAFF
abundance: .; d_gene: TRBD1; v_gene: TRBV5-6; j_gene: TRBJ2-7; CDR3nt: TGTGCCAGCAGCCGCACTGGGACAGGGATGATCTACGAGCAGTACTTC; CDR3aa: CASSRTGTGMIYEQYF
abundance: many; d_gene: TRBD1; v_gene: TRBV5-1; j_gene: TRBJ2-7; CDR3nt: TGCGCCAGCAGCTTCGACAGGGCGAACGAGCAGTACTTC; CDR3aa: CASSFDRANEQYF
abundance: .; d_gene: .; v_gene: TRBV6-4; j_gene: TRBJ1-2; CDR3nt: TGTGCCAGCAGTGACTATCCGTTGAGAAATGGCTACACCTTC; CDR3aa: CASSDYPLRNGYTF
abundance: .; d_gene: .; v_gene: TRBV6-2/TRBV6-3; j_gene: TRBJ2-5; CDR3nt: TGTGCCAGCAGTTACTCTCTGCCGCCCCAGTACTTC; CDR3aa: CASSYSLPPQYF
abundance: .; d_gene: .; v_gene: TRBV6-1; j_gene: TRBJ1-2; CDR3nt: TGTGCCAGCAGTGAAGGGGGGGGCGCTAAGGGCTACACCTTC; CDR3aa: CASSEGGGAKGYTF
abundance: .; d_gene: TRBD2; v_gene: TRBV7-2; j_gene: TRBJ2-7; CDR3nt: TGTGCCAGCAGCTTATTAGCGGGGGCCTACGAGCAGTACTTC; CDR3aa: CASSLLAGAYEQYF
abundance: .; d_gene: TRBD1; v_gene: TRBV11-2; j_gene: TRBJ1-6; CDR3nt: TGTGCCAGCAGCCGAGGACAGGGCCATAATTCACCCCTCCACTTT; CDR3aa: CASSRGQGHNSPLHF
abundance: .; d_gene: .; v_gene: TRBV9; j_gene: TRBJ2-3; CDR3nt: TGTGCCAGCAGCGTAGGCCCAGCCTCTCGCACAGATACGCAGTATTTT; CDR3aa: CASSVGPASRTDTQYF
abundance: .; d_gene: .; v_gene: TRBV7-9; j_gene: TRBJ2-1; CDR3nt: TGTGCCAGCAGCTTCCCGGGATCGGAGCAGTTCTTC; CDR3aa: CASSFPGSEQFF
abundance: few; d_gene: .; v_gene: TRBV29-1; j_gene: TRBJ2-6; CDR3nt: TGCAGCGTTGAAGATCAACAACGGAACTCTGGGGCCAACGTCCTGACTTTC; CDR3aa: CSVEDQQRNSGANVLTF
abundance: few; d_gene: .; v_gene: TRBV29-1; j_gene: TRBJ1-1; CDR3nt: TGCAGCGTTGAGTCATCTGAAGCTTTCTTT; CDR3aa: CSVESSEAFF